This T cell receptor (beta chain) is from a study of T-cell memory formation after mild COVID-19. Germline assignment: CDR1 LNHNV and CDR2 YYDKDF (reference sequence). V lost 5 bases, J lost 2 bases, and 19 bases lay in between. CDR3 length equals 17 residues. TCRdb analysed the 5' RACE reads with MiXCR anew, one entry per CDR3 protein. This table has under 700,000 distinct CDR3 sequences, just over 20% appearing once. The V call is TRBV15, the J call TRBJ2-1, with D possibly TRBD2 on 6 matching bases. This sequence originates from an adult woman who had mild COVID-19 (a few samples of this study predate the infection). Cell type and time point are not known. Input material: PBMCs or a T cell subset sorted from them (not recorded which). CDR3 region: CATSFDRFSGAYNEQFF. CDR3 DNA: TGTGCCACCAGCTTCGACCGGTTTTCGGGGGCCTACAATGAGCAGTTCTTC.